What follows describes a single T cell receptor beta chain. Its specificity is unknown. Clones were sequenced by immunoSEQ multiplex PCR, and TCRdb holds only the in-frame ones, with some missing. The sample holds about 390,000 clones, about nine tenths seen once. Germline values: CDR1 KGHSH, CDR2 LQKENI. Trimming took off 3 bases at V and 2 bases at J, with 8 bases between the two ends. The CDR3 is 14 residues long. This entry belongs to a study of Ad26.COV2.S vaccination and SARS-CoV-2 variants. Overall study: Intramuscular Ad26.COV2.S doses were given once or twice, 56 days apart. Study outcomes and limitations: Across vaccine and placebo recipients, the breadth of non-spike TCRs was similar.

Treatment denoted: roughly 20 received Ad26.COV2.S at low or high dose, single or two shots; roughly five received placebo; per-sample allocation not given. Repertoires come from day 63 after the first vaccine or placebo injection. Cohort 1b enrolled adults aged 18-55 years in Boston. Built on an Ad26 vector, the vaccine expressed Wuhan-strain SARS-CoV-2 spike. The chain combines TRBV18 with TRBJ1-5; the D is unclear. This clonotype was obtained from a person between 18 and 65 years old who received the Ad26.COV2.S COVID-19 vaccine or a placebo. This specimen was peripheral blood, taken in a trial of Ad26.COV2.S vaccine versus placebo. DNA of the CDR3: TGTGCCAGCTCACCCAACCTGGGCAATCAGCCCCAGCATTTT. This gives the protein CASSPNLGNQPQHF.